This T cell receptor beta chain derives from a study of blood T cell repertoires in COVID-19 (dated by TCRdb to about 2020). About the full investigation: The collaborator samples originated in the United States, Italy and Spain and spanned the acute and convalescent phases of COVID-19. The prospective study material was composed of cDNA or gDNA derived from T cells, B-cell-depleted T cells, or PBMCs. Subjects who had been exposed to COVID-19, were actively infected with it, or had recovered from it provided the deeply sampled blood TCRbeta repertoires that made up the dataset. A de-identified subject ID, COVID-19 status, age in years and sex were almost always included in the sample metadata. HLA class I and class II types, where available, came from metadata supplied by the sample provider rather than from assay-based typing. The repertoires were made available in a free public database intended to serve as a resource for research on the immune response to SARS-CoV-2. The samples were drawn from two sources: the first 160 participants of the ongoing ImmuneRACE study, and about 1,300 subjects contributed by 6 global collaborators. The paper as a whole reports these results and caveats: How much clinical and demographic metadata was included differed by source and by participant, and the metadata was provided uncurated.

TCRbeta CDR3 regions were amplified from genomic DNA using the immunoSEQ Assay, a bias-controlled multiplex PCR. As for the authors' bioinformatics: The number of nucleated cells in each sample was estimated by amplification of reference gene primers within the assay. Sequence reads were collapsed and filtered to measure the absolute abundance of every unique TCRbeta CDR3 rearrangement. For each sample, productive Simpson clonality was calculated by taking the square root of Simpson's diversity index across productive rearrangements. In its TCRdb copy, this immuneACCESS table keeps in-frame sequences only and misses some clones. Where compared with another copy, unresolved V genes explain less than half of these, and the others have no known cause. The V and J calls and clone size were taken over from that table, and D and trimming were inferred from the DNA. The sample contains hundreds of thousands of clones, 89% of them found a single time. Around 3% of the sample is in the top ten clones.

The CDR3 starts with the cysteine, ends with the phenylalanine, and has 17 residues. The CDR3 DNA has 51 bases and is translated from base 1. The germline V gene (reference sequence) provides CDR1 LNHDA and CDR2 SQIVND. V is cut by 1 base and J by 0 bases, and the space between the germline ends is 12 bases. With regard to this clone: What this receptor recognizes is not known. No much larger clone is present one base from it, and per-base qualities are unavailable.

One collaborating source in Seattle enrolled patients during active infection and followed them longitudinally through the course of disease. Each collaborating institution followed its own protocols to collect whole blood in K2EDTA tubes. For TCRbeta analysis, collaborator samples were shipped as frozen whole blood, as isolated PBMCs, or as DNA extracted from either sample type. The chain was built from TRBV19 and TRBJ1-4, with the D gene uncertain. This TCR was recovered from a woman in her 30s with COVID-19, enrolled during active disease. The sample was peripheral blood. The nucleotide sequence reads as follows: TGTGCCAGTAGTATAGTTGAGCCGATCACAACTAATGAAAAACTGTTTTTT. Its protein is CASSIVEPITTNEKLFF.